A selection of T cell receptor beta chains follows, all from one sample in a study of brain T cells in children with intractable seizures. TCRdb keeps only in-frame clones here, not all; method: immunoSEQ multiplex PCR. The sample carries 340,000 or so clones, over 90% recorded once. Sequences were derived from peripheral blood, sampled approximately 5 months after surgery. The receptors stem from a boy younger than two with tuberous sclerosis and intractable seizures. Each CDR3 is given with its conserved first and last residue. A D gene is named only where the DNA matches it firmly. Clone size, where shown, is once, few, many, or a class for clones that have expanded.

clone_size	j_call	v_call	d_call	cdr3_aa	cdr3_nt
NA	TRBJ2-7	TRBV7-9	NA	CASSLTGPTVTQYF	TGTGCCAGCAGCTTAACAGGTCCTACCGTTACGCAGTACTTC
NA	TRBJ1-2	TRBV18	NA	CASSLGGGSNYGYTF	TGTGCCAGCTCACTCGGTGGGGGATCTAACTATGGCTACACCTTC
NA	TRBJ1-2	TRBV9	NA	CASSRQAYGYTF	TGTGCCAGCAGCCGACAGGCTTATGGCTACACCTTC
NA	TRBJ2-3	TRBV3-1/TRBV3-2	TRBD2	CASSQWGRGTDTQYF	TGTGCCAGCAGCCAATGGGGGAGGGGCACAGATACGCAGTATTTT
NA	TRBJ2-5	TRBV21-1	NA	CASNSETQYF	TGTGCCAGCAACTCAGAGACCCAGTACTTC
NA	TRBJ1-1	TRBV23-1	TRBD1	CAGQGDTEAFF	TGCGCCGGACAGGGGGACACTGAAGCTTTCTTT
NA	TRBJ2-3	TRBV3-1/TRBV3-2	NA	CASSQDSVYSTDTQYF	TGTGCCAGCAGCCAAGATAGCGTCTATAGCACAGATACGCAGTATTTT
NA	TRBJ2-7	TRBV13	TRBD1	CASSLLSRGGVYEQYF	TGTGCCAGCAGCTTACTGTCCCGAGGGGGCGTCTACGAGCAGTACTTC
NA	TRBJ2-1	TRBV19	NA	CASSPRSDKQFF	TGTGCCAGTAGTCCTCGGTCCGACAAACAGTTCTTC
NA	TRBJ1-4	TRBV23-1	NA	CASSPTGRAEKLFF	TGCGCCAGCAGTCCAACGGGGAGGGCTGAAAAACTGTTTTTT
NA	TRBJ2-1	TRBV3-1/TRBV3-2	TRBD1	CASSQETGTDDEQFF	TGTGCCAGCAGCCAAGAGACCGGGACAGACGATGAGCAGTTCTTC
NA	TRBJ1-1	TRBV5-1	NA	CASSSLELDTEAFF	TGCGCCAGCAGCTCTCTGGAGTTGGACACTGAAGCTTTCTTT
NA	TRBJ2-1	TRBV27	NA	CASSFSEHCWSYNEQFF	TGTGCCAGCAGTTTCTCAGAACACTGCTGGTCCTACAATGAGCAGTTCTTC
NA	TRBJ1-6	TRBV28	NA	CASSLAGTGHSPLHF	TGTGCCAGCAGTTTAGCCGGGACGGGTCATTCACCCCTCCACTTT
NA	TRBJ2-1	TRBV27	NA	CASSFSSQVPYNEQFF	TGTGCCAGCAGTTTCAGTTCACAGGTCCCCTACAATGAGCAGTTCTTC
NA	TRBJ2-3	TRBV2	NA	CASSYSHLRSDTQYF	TGTGCCAGCAGTTATAGCCATCTCCGATCAGATACGCAGTATTTT
NA	TRBJ2-5	TRBV4-1	NA	CASSQAARTRGQETQYF	TGCGCCAGCAGCCAAGCGGCCCGGACCAGGGGACAAGAGACCCAGTACTTC
NA	TRBJ1-2	TRBV12-3/TRBV12-4	NA	CASSFGLNYGYTF	TGTGCCAGCAGTTTTGGACTTAACTATGGCTACACCTTC
NA	TRBJ2-1	TRBV19	NA	CASSIRGLSSYNEQFF	TGTGCCAGTAGTATACGTGGGCTCAGCTCCTACAATGAGCAGTTCTTC
NA	TRBJ2-1	TRBV27	NA	CASSLSAGGYNEQFF	TGTGCCAGCAGTTTATCGGCAGGGGGGTACAATGAGCAGTTCTTC
NA	TRBJ2-3	TRBV9	TRBD2	CASSPDGTNTDTQYF	TGTGCCAGCAGCCCTGACGGGACTAACACAGATACGCAGTATTTT
NA	TRBJ2-1	TRBV28	NA	CASSLRTGSTYNEQFF	TGTGCCAGCAGTTTAAGGACTGGGTCTACCTACAATGAGCAGTTCTTC
NA	TRBJ2-2	TRBV3-1/TRBV3-2	TRBD2	CASSRETSGDYDTGELFF	TGTGCCAGCAGCCGAGAGACTAGCGGAGACTACGACACCGGGGAGCTGTTTTTT
once	TRBJ2-7	TRBV6-1	NA	CASSESRGLSSYEQYF	TGTGCCAGCAGTGAATCAAGAGGGCTATCTTCCTACGAGCAGTACTTC
NA	TRBJ1-1	TRBV19	NA	CASSARVSTEAFF	TGTGCCAGTAGCGCTCGGGTCAGCACTGAAGCTTTCTTT
NA	TRBJ2-3	TRBV7-8	NA	CASRSDKTDTQYF	TGTGCCAGCCGTTCGGACAAAACAGATACGCAGTATTTT
NA	TRBJ2-1	TRBV5-8	NA	CASSLSRIPYNEQFF	TGTGCCAGCAGCTTGAGCAGGATACCCTACAATGAGCAGTTCTTC
NA	TRBJ2-7	TRBV9	NA	CASSLVGDLYF	TGTGCCAGCAGTCTAGTCGGGGACCTGTACTTC